The 7 T cell receptor beta chains presented below share a single source sample, sequenced in a study of breast tumors, draining lymph nodes, adjacent tissues. TCRdb itself ran the multiplex PCR reads through MiXCR, one entry per CDR3 protein. The table includes 150,000 to 200,000 distinct CDR3 sequences, about 30% detected once. Breast cancer patients provided tissue from their axillary draining lymph nodes. Sequencing used axillary lymph node tissue. The receptors were gathered from a female donor with breast cancer. Some clones in this sample may be carry-over from other donors' samples.

This clonotype was detected a few times. The chain couples TRBV9 to TRBJ1-6; D unclear. CDR1 is SGDLS and CDR2 is YYNGEE in the germline V gene. The CDR3 runs 12 residues. Trimming took 7 bases from V and 7 from J, leaving 9 bases between them. This CDR3 reads CASRGVNSPLHF. CDR3 in DNA: TGTGCCAGCCGCGGGGTCAATTCACCCCTCCACTTT.

The chain recombines TRBV11-2 with TRBJ2-1, with D unclear. Germline-derived CDR1 and CDR2 are SGHAT and FQNNGV. Trimming pared 1 base from V and 0 bases from J, leaving 4 bases between. The CDR3 is made up of 14 amino acids. The CDR3 reads CASSLAVSYNEQFF. CDR3 nucleotides: TGTGCCAGCAGCTTAGCGGTCTCCTACAATGAGCAGTTCTTC.

In its sample, this clonotype ranks as medium-sized. The chain joins TRBV5-1 to TRBJ2-7; D is ambiguous. The CDR3 runs 17 residues. Germline CDR1 reads SGHRS; CDR2 reads YFSETQ. V was shortened by 2 bases and J by 5 bases, with 23 bases between the two germline ends. Written as DNA, the CDR3 is TGCGCCAGCAGCTTCCCTCCCCGGGCCGAAGGGTTCAACGAGCAGTACTTC. This gives the protein CASSFPPRAEGFNEQYF.

This clonotype was seen a few times. A read error is possible here, since a much larger clone lies one base away. The chain employs TRBV5-1 and TRBJ2-3, with 7 bases lining up with TRBD1. In germline, CDR1 is SGHRS, CDR2 YFSETQ. The CDR3 runs to 15 residues. The CDR3: CAGSRSTGTTDTQYF. In DNA form, the CDR3 reads TGCGCCGGCAGCCGATCGACAGGGACGACAGATACGCAGTATTTT.

As for this clonotype: This could be a read error, since a much larger clone is one nucleotide away. This chain joins TRBV5-1 and TRBJ2-2; TRBD1 matches at 10 bases. V was pared by 0 bases and J by 4 bases, with 6 bases of the junction left unmatched. This CDR3 is built from 17 residues. Germline loops: CDR1 SGHRS, CDR2 YFSETQ. CDR3 nucleotides: TGCGCCAGCAGCTTGGGTATCGGGACAGGGGTCACCGGGGAGCTGTTTTTT. Translating it yields CASSLGIGTGVTGELFF.

There are many counts of this clonotype. This chain uses TRBV30 with TRBJ2-3; tentatively, D is TRBD2 (7 bases). CDR3 length equals 14 residues. Germline V gene lookup returns CDR1 GTSNPN and CDR2 SVGIG (reference sequence). The V end lost 4 bases, the J end lost 7 bases, and 18 bases lay between the germline ends. The CDR3 DNA follows: TGTGCCTGGACGGTTGGAGGGGGGGCTAATACGCAGTATTTT. It translates to CAWTVGGGANTQYF. The full variable domain, with the rest looked up from reference TRBV30 and TRBJ2-3, is SQTIHQWPATLVQPVGSPLSLECTVEGTSNPNLYWYRQAAGRGLQLLFYSVGIGQISSEVPQNLSASRPQDRQFILSSKKLLLSDSGFYLCAWTVGGGANTQYFGPGTRLTVL.

This clonotype was counted at least ten times. The J gene is TRBJ2-4, the V gene TRBV11-2, with D perhaps TRBD1 (5 bases). CDR1 is SGHAT, CDR2 FQNNGV, per germline. CDR3 length: 18 residues. Trimming removed 1 base at V and 0 bases at J, with 16 bases between. The CDR3 DNA is TGTGCCAGCAGCTTAGTCAGGGCACCAAAACTAGCCAAAAACATTCAGTACTTC. Its translation: CASSLVRAPKLAKNIQYF.